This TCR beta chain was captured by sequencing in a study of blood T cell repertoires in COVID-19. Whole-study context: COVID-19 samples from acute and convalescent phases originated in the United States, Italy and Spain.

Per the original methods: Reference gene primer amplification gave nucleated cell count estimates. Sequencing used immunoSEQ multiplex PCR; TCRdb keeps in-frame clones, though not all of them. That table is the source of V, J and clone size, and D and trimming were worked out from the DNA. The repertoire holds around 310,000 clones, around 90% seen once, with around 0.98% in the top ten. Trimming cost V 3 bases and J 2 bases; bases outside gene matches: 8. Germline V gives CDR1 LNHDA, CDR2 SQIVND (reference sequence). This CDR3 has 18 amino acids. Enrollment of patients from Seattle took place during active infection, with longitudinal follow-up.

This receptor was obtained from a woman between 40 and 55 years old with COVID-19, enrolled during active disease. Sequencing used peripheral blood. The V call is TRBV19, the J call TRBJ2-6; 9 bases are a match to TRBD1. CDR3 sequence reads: CASSMWDRVLTGANVLTF. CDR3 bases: TGTGCCAGTAGTATGTGGGACAGGGTATTGACTGGGGCCAACGTCCTGACTTTC.